This is a list of T cell receptor beta chains from one sample in a study of T-cell reconstitution after alpha-beta-depleted transplantation in children. One entry per CDR3 protein results from TCRdb running MiXCR on the PCR reads. The sample records about 830,000 distinct CDR3 sequences, under 20% being singletons. The sample consisted of PBMCs, mostly from graft donor cells, taken 360 days after TCRalphabeta/CD19-depleted stem cell transplant. These receptor sequences come from a male patient younger than 18 who had a stem cell transplant for acute lymphoblastic leukemia, so the T cells may come from the graft donor. CDR3s include the opening cysteine and the closing phenylalanine or tryptophan. Each record gives: J gene, D gene, V gene, clone size, CDR3 DNA, CDR3 protein. D genes are given only for firm matches. Clone size is given for some rows only: seen once, a few or many times, or a class if the clone is expanded.

TRBJ2-3,TRBD2,TRBV29-1,few,TGCAGCGTTGGAGGGGGTCGCGGGGGGTCAGATACGCAGTATTTT,CSVGGGRGGSDTQYF
TRBJ2-2,TRBD1,TRBV6-5,-,TGTGCCAGCAGTTCTAGGCAGGGGGCGAACGGGGAGCTGTTTTTT,CASSSRQGANGELFF
TRBJ2-5,TRBD1,TRBV5-1,few,TGCGCCAGCAGCAACCCAGGGGGCAGGCGAGAGACCCAGTACTTC,CASSNPGGRRETQYF
TRBJ2-7,TRBD1,TRBV3-1,few,TGTGCCAGCACCTCAGGAGTTGACAGGGGTTTCGCCGAGCAGTACTTC,CASTSGVDRGFAEQYF
TRBJ2-7,-,TRBV29-1,few,TGCAGCGTTATAACAGTCTCCTCCTACGAGCAGTACTTC,CSVITVSSYEQYF
TRBJ2-1,-,TRBV5-1,few,TGCGCCAGCAGCTTGGGTCAAGCGGGCTTCTACAATGAGCAGTTCTTC,CASSLGQAGFYNEQFF
TRBJ2-1,-,TRBV5-1,few,TGCGCCAGCACCCCGAGGACAGAGGGGAACAATGAGCAGTTCTTC,CASTPRTEGNNEQFF
TRBJ1-5,-,TRBV10-3,few,TGTGCCATCAGGCCCGCCGTGGGCGGCAATCAGCCCCAGCATTTT,CAIRPAVGGNQPQHF
TRBJ2-1,-,TRBV5-1,-,TGCGCCAGCGGAGGGGGAGGCGGAAATGAGCAGTTCTTC,CASGGGGGNEQFF
TRBJ2-4,-,TRBV29-1,few,TGCAGCGTTGTTTCGGGGGTCAAAAACATTCAGTACTTC,CSVVSGVKNIQYF
TRBJ2-1,TRBD2,TRBV11-1,few,TGTGCCAGCAGCTTAGGGAGACTAGCGGGAGAAAAAAGCCCTCTTTGGAATGAGCAGTTCTTC,CASSLGRLAGEKSPLWNEQFF
TRBJ1-4,-,TRBV14,-,TGTGCCAGCAGCCGAGGTTTCGGGACTCCTAATGAAAAACTGTTTTTT,CASSRGFGTPNEKLFF
TRBJ2-7,-,TRBV5-1,-,TGCGCCAGCAGCAACGGCGACAGAGCCTACGAGCAGTACTTC,CASSNGDRAYEQYF
TRBJ2-4,TRBD2,TRBV5-1,few,TGCGCCAGCAGCCAGGGACTAGCGGGAGTAATCGAAAACATTCAGTACTTC,CASSQGLAGVIENIQYF
TRBJ2-7,-,TRBV24-1,many,TGTGCCACCAGTGATGGCAGGGACTACGAGCAGTACTTC,CATSDGRDYEQYF
TRBJ2-7,TRBD1,TRBV7-2,few,TGTGCCAGCAGCTCCACAGGGGGCAAAAGCGAGCAGTACTTC,CASSSTGGKSEQYF
TRBJ1-1,-,TRBV29-1,few,TGCAGCGTGTCATGGGACACTGAAGCTTTCTTT,CSVSWDTEAFF
TRBJ2-1,-,TRBV6-5,many,TGTGCCAGCAGTTTGGCGGGGGCCTCCTACAATGAGCAGTTCTTC,CASSLAGASYNEQFF
TRBJ2-1,-,TRBV20-1,many,TGCAGTGCTAGAGATTTGGAGGAAACCTACAATGAGCAGTTCTTC,CSARDLEETYNEQFF
TRBJ2-3,-,TRBV18,-,TGTGCCAGCTCACCCAGCGAGGGGGTCACAGATACGCAGTATTTT,CASSPSEGVTDTQYF
TRBJ2-7,TRBD2,TRBV20-1,few,TGCAGTGCCCGGGGACTAGCGGGAGTTCAGCAGTACTTC,CSARGLAGVQQYF
TRBJ2-7,-,TRBV12-3/TRBV12-4,-,TGTGCCAGCACCCCCAGTCCCTATTCATCCTACCCATACGAGCAGTACTTC,CASTPSPYSSYPYEQYF
TRBJ2-4,-,TRBV10-3,-,TGTGCCACCGGAGGGGGGAGCAAAAACATTCAGTACTTC,CATGGGSKNIQYF
TRBJ2-7,-,TRBV5-5,few,TGTGCCAGCAGCCCGGGGAGCTCCGAGCAGTACTTC,CASSPGSSEQYF
TRBJ1-2,-,TRBV20-1,many,TGCAGTGCTAGAGGCGGTTTTTATGGCTACACCTTC,CSARGGFYGYTF
TRBJ2-7,-,TRBV5-1,many,TGCGCGAGCAGCCCCCCGGACCGGACCACCTACGAGCAGTACTTC,CASSPPDRTTYEQYF
TRBJ2-7,-,TRBV20-1,-,TGCAGTGCTAGCCCCGGGGGCAAGCAGTACTTC,CSASPGGKQYF
TRBJ2-7,TRBD1,TRBV7-3,-,TGTGCCAGCAGCTTCTTCGGGGGACAGGGTCACGAGCAGTACTTC,CASSFFGGQGHEQYF
TRBJ2-5,-,TRBV29-1,many,TGCAGCGTTTGGGCGCTTTCGTACCAAGAGACCCAGTACTTC,CSVWALSYQETQYF
TRBJ2-7,-,TRBV4-1,few,TGCGCCAGCAGCTCCGGGGCAGGCCTCTACGAGCAGTACTTC,CASSSGAGLYEQYF
TRBJ1-3,-,TRBV6-1,-,TGTGCTACAAGGCCGAGCTCTGGAAACACCATATATTTT,CATRPSSGNTIYF
TRBJ1-2,TRBD1,TRBV12-3/TRBV12-4,-,TGTGCCAGCAGGAACTCGACAGGGGACGGGGGCTACACCTTC,CASRNSTGDGGYTF
TRBJ1-4,-,TRBV5-1,few,TGCGCCAGCAGCAAGGGGCTTAATGAAAAACTGTTTTTT,CASSKGLNEKLFF
TRBJ2-7,-,TRBV29-1,many,TGCAGCGTTGTCCCAGGACTCACCTACGAGCAGTACTTC,CSVVPGLTYEQYF
TRBJ2-3,-,TRBV4-1,few,TGCGCCAGCAGCCAAAGGCAGGTAGTATGGGAGACAGATACGCAGTATTTT,CASSQRQVVWETDTQYF
TRBJ2-1,-,TRBV12-3/TRBV12-4,many,TGTGCCAGCAGTTCTGGGGGAGTTTACAATGAGCAGTTCTTC,CASSSGGVYNEQFF
TRBJ2-7,-,TRBV20-1,-,TGCAGTGCTAAGGGGAGTTTCCACGAGCAGTACTTC,CSAKGSFHEQYF
TRBJ1-5,-,TRBV12-3/TRBV12-4,few,TGTGCCAGCAGTTTAGGGTTTAGGACAAATAGCAATCAGCCCCAGCATTTT,CASSLGFRTNSNQPQHF
TRBJ1-2,-,TRBV5-1,many,TGCGCCAGCAGCTTGGGCCCGAGCTACACCTTC,CASSLGPSYTF
TRBJ2-7,-,TRBV12-3/TRBV12-4,few,TGTGCCAGCAGTTGGTTCAATCCCCGAAGCTCCTACGAGCAGTACTTC,CASSWFNPRSSYEQYF
TRBJ2-7,TRBD2,TRBV5-1,many,TGTGCCAGCAGTTCCCTAGCGGGCTCCTACGAGCAGTACTTC,CASSSLAGSYEQYF
TRBJ2-7,-,TRBV5-1,-,TGCGCCAGCAGCTGGAAGGGGCCGAGCTACGAGCAGTACTTC,CASSWKGPSYEQYF
TRBJ2-5,TRBD2,TRBV20-1,-,TGCAGTGCTAGAATTTCCTCCGGGAGGGAGACCCAGTACTTC,CSARISSGRETQYF
TRBJ1-5,TRBD1,TRBV20-1,few,TGCAGTGCTAGAGTCAAGGGGACAGTTAATCAGCCCCAGCATTTT,CSARVKGTVNQPQHF
TRBJ2-7,TRBD2,TRBV7-2,-,TGTGCCAGCAAAACGGGACTAGCGGACTTTTACGAGCAGTACTTC,CASKTGLADFYEQYF
TRBJ2-5,-,TRBV6-5,-,TGTGCCAGCAGTTACGGCGGACCTGATGAGACCCAGTACTTC,CASSYGGPDETQYF
TRBJ2-5,-,TRBV12-5,-,TGTGCTAGTGGTTTGGTGGGCTATGGCGGAGAGACCCAGTACTTC,CASGLVGYGGETQYF
TRBJ1-2,-,TRBV20-1,-,TGCAGTGCTAGCCCGGAGGGCACCTTC,CSASPEGTF
TRBJ2-1,TRBD2,TRBV11-2,few,TGTGCCAGCAGCTTAGCGGGACTAGCGAGCAATGAGCAGTTCTTC,CASSLAGLASNEQFF
TRBJ2-2,-,TRBV5-1,few,TGCGCCAGCGGCGAACGGGAGCGCGCGAACACCGGGGAGCTGTTTTTT,CASGERERANTGELFF
TRBJ2-5,TRBD2,TRBV2,-,TGTGCCAGCAGCTGCGGGACTAGCGGGAGACAGACCCAGTACTTC,CASSCGTSGRQTQYF
TRBJ2-7,TRBD2,TRBV6-5,many,TGTGCCAGCAGCAGGACTAGTCTCTCCTACGAGCAGTACTTC,CASSRTSLSYEQYF
TRBJ2-2,TRBD1,TRBV4-1,many,TGCGCCAGCAGCCAAGATTGGAGACAGGGCACCGGGGAGCTGTTTTTT,CASSQDWRQGTGELFF
TRBJ2-1,TRBD1,TRBV18,few,TGTGCCAGCTCGCAAACAGGGGATTCCTACAATGAGCAGTTCTTC,CASSQTGDSYNEQFF
TRBJ1-2,-,TRBV28,-,TGTGCCAGCAGTCCACGACGTCCCCGTGGGCACTATGGCTACACCTTC,CASSPRRPRGHYGYTF